These 20 T cell receptor beta chains share one sample of origin, sequenced in a study of early T cells in non-severe SARS-CoV-2 infection. TCRdb processed the 5' RACE reads anew with MiXCR; each CDR3 protein has one entry. The sample records 30,000 to 40,000 distinct CDR3 sequences, 5% being singletons. Specimen: whole blood. The receptors were sampled from an adult who was a healthcare worker with PCR-confirmed SARS-CoV-2 infection or an uninfected control (not recorded which).

This clonotype was counted ten times or more. The chain has TRBV11-2 and TRBJ2-2, with no clear D. This CDR3 is built from 14 residues. The V gene lost 4 bases and the J gene lost 2 bases, with 8 bases spanning the gap. In germline, CDR1 is SGHAT, CDR2 FQNNGV. CDR3 in amino acids: CASSSPRNTGELFF. The CDR3 nucleotides are TGTGCCAGCAGCTCGCCCCGTAACACCGGGGAGCTGTTTTTT. Combining the CDR3 with reference TRBV11-2 and TRBJ2-2 gives the whole variable domain EAGVAQSPRYKIIEKRQSVAFWCNPISGHATLYWYQQILGQGPKLLIQFQNNGVVDDSQLPKDRFSAERLKGVDSTLKIQPAKLEDSAVYLCASSSPRNTGELFFGEGSRLTVL.

This clonotype has a handful of counts. The rearrangement uses TRBV18 and TRBJ2-3; 14 nucleotides line up with TRBD2. This CDR3 is built from 20 residues. The V gene's germline CDR1 is KGHSH and CDR2 LQKENI. J was trimmed by 4 bases and V by 3 bases; bases with no gene match: 15. The CDR3 DNA reads TGTGCCAGCTCACCCGCTCTACCGGGACTAGCGGGGGCAAGTCCAGATACGCAGTATTTT. Translated: CASSPALPGLAGASPDTQYF.

By share, this clonotype ranks as medium-sized. The chain carries TRBV6-5 and TRBJ1-1; D possibly corresponds to TRBD1 (5 bases). V gave up 2 bases and J gave up 5 bases, with 6 bases separating them. This CDR3 is 12 amino acids long. CDR1 MNHEY and CDR2 SVGAGI come from the germline V gene. CDR3 sequence: CASSYGGTEAFF. The CDR3 DNA follows: TGTGCCAGCAGTTACGGGGGGACTGAAGCTTTCTTT.

This clonotype has more than one count but fewer than ten. The V and J genes are TRBV6-2 or TRBV6-3 and TRBJ2-1, with D perhaps matching TRBD2 (5 bases). The CDR3 totals 12 residues. Germline lookup yields CDR1 MNHEY and CDR2 SVGEGT. V was trimmed by 6 bases and J by 9 bases, leaving 12 bases between them. The DNA of the CDR3 is TGTGCCAGCAGCTTCGGACTTCCTGAGCAGTTCTTC. It specifies CASSFGLPEQFF.

This clonotype was seen repeatedly, ten times or more. The CDR3 loop is CASSVVGGGEQYF. The CDR3 DNA sequence: TGTGCCAGCAGCGTAGTAGGGGGTGGCGAGCAGTACTTC. The chain has TRBV9 and TRBJ2-7; D might be TRBD1 (6 bases). Germline assignment: CDR1 SGDLS and CDR2 YYNGEE. CDR3 length: 13 amino acids. Trimming cost V 0 bases and J 6 bases, with 10 bases left between them.

The J gene is TRBJ2-7, the V gene TRBV5-1, with D unclear. The V gene's germline CDR1 is SGHRS and CDR2 YFSETQ. V shed 0 bases and J shed 0 bases, with 13 bases lying between them. This CDR3 is built from 16 residues. CDR3 nucleotide sequence: TGCGCCAGCAGCTTGGTCTTCTCGCAAAGCTCCTACGAGCAGTACTTC. Its protein product is CASSLVFSQSSYEQYF. Full variable domain (outside the CDR3, taken from reference TRBV5-1 and TRBJ2-7): KAGVTQTPRYLIKTRGQQVTLSCSPISGHRSVSWYQQTPGQGLQFLFEYFSETQRNKGNFPGRFSGRQFSNSRSEMNVSTLELGDSALYLCASSLVFSQSSYEQYFGPGTRLTVT.

In its sample, this clonotype was seen many times. The genes are TRBV10-3 and TRBJ2-3; D is unresolved. The germline gives CDR1 ENHRY, CDR2 SYGVKD. CDR3 length: 11 residues. Trimming shortened V by 5 bases and J by 3 bases, and 3 bases separated the two germline ends. CDR3 region: CAISITDTQYF. The DNA for the CDR3 is TGTGCCATCAGTATTACAGATACGCAGTATTTT.

This clonotype was recorded many times. V gene TRBV7-3 combines with J gene TRBJ2-5, with 11 bases fitting TRBD1. Germline V lookup: CDR1 SGHTA, CDR2 FQGTGA. The CDR3 consists of 13 residues. With V trimmed by 4 bases and J by 5 bases, 0 bases remained unmatched. The DNA of the CDR3 is TGTGCCAGCAGCTGGACAGGGGGCGAGACCCAGTACTTC. Encoded protein: CASSWTGGETQYF.

Many counts were recorded for this clonotype. This rearrangement joins TRBV6-2 or TRBV6-3 to TRBJ2-1; D is unresolved. Germline V lookup: CDR1 MNHEY, CDR2 SVGEGT. The V gene lost 2 bases and the J gene lost 0 bases, with 8 bases spanning the gap. This CDR3 spans 15 amino acids. CDR3 sequence (DNA): TGTGCCAGCAGTTACGGGGTAAGCTCCTACAATGAGCAGTTCTTC. It encodes CASSYGVSSYNEQFF.

V usage is TRBV25-1 and J usage is TRBJ2-3, with TRBD2 as a possible D gene (5 bases). The CDR3 contains 12 residues. Germline CDR1 reads MGHDK; CDR2 reads SYGVNS. The germline V and J ends were trimmed by 4 bases and 5 bases, with 7 bases remaining between them. The CDR3 protein is CASSGGLDTQYF. DNA of the CDR3: TGTGCCAGCAGTGGCGGGCTAGATACGCAGTATTTT.

This clonotype was seen ten or more times. V gene TRBV3-1 combines with J gene TRBJ2-7; D call uncertain. This CDR3 contains 15 residues. CDR1 is LGHDT and CDR2 is YNNKEL in the germline V gene (reference sequence). V lost 1 base to trimming and J lost 0 bases, with 10 bases between them. DNA for the CDR3: TGTGCCAGCAGCCAAGCAAGTCATAGCTCCTACGAGCAGTACTTC. It yields the protein CASSQASHSSYEQYF.

The V and J genes are TRBV12-3 or TRBV12-4 and TRBJ2-4; a weak D match, TRBD1 (7 bases). This CDR3 region has 16 residues. With 3 bases removed from V and 4 bases from J, the gap between germline ends came to 16 bases. CDR3 in amino acids: CASSFAGQTRKNIQYF. DNA of the CDR3: TGTGCCAGCAGTTTCGCGGGACAGACGAGGAAAAACATTCAGTACTTC.

This chain uses TRBV5-1 with TRBJ2-7; 8 bases line up with TRBD2. The CDR3 runs 18 residues. Germline V lookup: CDR1 SGHRS, CDR2 YFSETQ. The V segment lost 1 base and the J segment 3 bases; nucleotides outside the gene matches: 15. The CDR3 loop is CASSLLPRLANLNYEQYF. The CDR3 DNA reads TGCGCCAGCAGCTTGCTCCCTAGACTAGCGAATCTAAACTACGAGCAGTACTTC.

The genes are TRBV5-1 and TRBJ2-3; D perhaps matches TRBD1 (6 bases). The CDR3 consists of 15 residues. Germline assignment: CDR1 SGHRS and CDR2 YFSETQ. V was trimmed by 0 bases and J by 1 base, leaving 9 bases between them. The CDR3 nucleotides are TGCGCCAGCAGCTTGGCTTCAGGGGGCACAGATACGCAGTATTTT. This codes for CASSLASGGTDTQYF.

This clonotype was detected ten times or more. The CDR3 is CASSLRRGAQQHHYEQYF. In DNA form, the CDR3 reads TGTGCCAGCAGTTTACGGCGGGGGGCCCAACAACACCACTACGAGCAGTACTTC. V is TRBV27 and J is TRBJ2-7; 8 bases are a match to TRBD2. The CDR3 contains 18 residues. V lost 2 bases and J lost 3; bases outside the gene matches: 15. CDR1 and CDR2 from the germline V gene are MNHEY and SMNVEV (reference sequence).

This clonotype was observed a few times. The chain combines TRBV12-3 or TRBV12-4 with TRBJ2-1, with a weak D call TRBD1 (6 bases). The CDR3 loop spans 13 amino acids. Between the trimmed V and J ends, which lost 10 bases and 10 bases, there was a span of 20 bases. Here the CDR3 reads CATRGQLGGEQFF. CDR3 DNA: TGTGCCACCCGTGGACAGTTAGGTGGGGAGCAGTTCTTC.

This clonotype was observed many times. The chain combines TRBV6-6 with TRBJ2-1; 7 bases map to TRBD1. Germline assignment: CDR1 MNHNY and CDR2 SVGAGI (reference sequence). The CDR3 has 14 residues. Trimming removed 4 bases from V and 5 bases from J; junction bases left unmatched: 5. CDR3 coding DNA: TGTGCCAGCAGTTTTAACAGGGGAAACAATGAGCAGTTCTTC. This sequence encodes CASSFNRGNNEQFF.

This clonotype has ten or more counts. The genes are TRBV7-3 and TRBJ1-1; D not certain. The CDR3 sequence is 14 residues long. The germline V and J ends were trimmed by 5 bases and 0 bases, with 10 bases remaining between them. Germline CDR1 and CDR2: SGHTA and FQGTGA. The CDR3 DNA is TGTGCCAGCAGCATCGACGGGATGAACACTGAAGCTTTCTTT. Protein product: CASSIDGMNTEAFF.

This clonotype has a handful of counts. The chain employs TRBV20-1 and TRBJ2-1, with D possibly matching TRBD2 (5 bases). This CDR3 has 15 amino acids. Trimming removed 3 bases at V and 4 bases at J, with 16 bases between. CDR1 and CDR2 from the germline V gene are DFQATT and SNEGSKA (reference sequence). CDR3: CSASVTTRGYNEQFF. CDR3 bases: TGCAGTGCTAGTGTAACGACCCGGGGATACAATGAGCAGTTCTTC.

This clonotype was recorded at least ten times. This chain uses TRBV12-3 or TRBV12-4 with TRBJ1-2; 7 bases are a match to TRBD1. The CDR3 is made up of 11 amino acids. With 7 bases clipped from V and 8 bases from J, the junction kept 4 bases outside the gene matches. In DNA form, the CDR3 reads TGTGCCAGCACGTACAGGGGAGGCTACACCTTC. This encodes CASTYRGGYTF.